This TCR beta chain appears in the sequencing data of a study of relationships among human T cell subsets. TCR alpha and beta CDR3s were amplified from mRNA by semiquantitative ARM-PCR. Exponential amplification used communal superprimers after tagged nested gene-specific primers in ARM-PCR. TCRdb fed the multiplex PCR reads into MiXCR, producing one record per CDR3 protein. Here the sample spans roughly 13,000 distinct CDR3 sequences, around 70% being singletons. Germline V gene lookup returns CDR1 KGHDR and CDR2 SFDVKD. This CDR3 is built from 16 residues. Losses at the gene ends were 3 bases for V and 10 bases for J; bases not matched to a gene: 9. The Th1 cells were the flow-through after CD25, CD56 and CD294 bead selections. Findings of the study overall: Th1, Th2 and regulatory T cells shared many CDR3 sequences.

On this clonotype: The antigen is unknown.

The sequence was obtained from a man aged 40-50 years in good health. The rearrangement joins TRBV24-1 to TRBJ2-1, with 12 bases that match TRBD2. Material for sequencing was CD4+ Th1 cells sorted from blood. The CDR3 DNA reads as TGTGCCACCAGTGATACTAGCGGGGGGCCCGGCCGGGAGCAGTTCTTC. It codes for CATSDTSGGPGREQFF.